This T cell receptor (beta chain) was recovered during a study of blood T cell repertoires in COVID-19. About the study: In each case, the material was cDNA or gDNA derived from T cells, B-cell-depleted T cells, or PBMCs.

V was cut by 5 bases and J by 5 bases, with 12 bases left in between. The CDR3 is 13 amino acids. Here immunoSEQ multiplex PCR was the method, and the copy in TCRdb shows in-frame clones only, minus some. The data show under 80,000 clones, around 80% seen once. This clone was counted once. The source material was peripheral blood. The receptor's source is a human donor in a cohort sampled during active COVID-19. The rearrangement links TRBV12-3 or TRBV12-4 to TRBJ1-1, with a tentative D call TRBD1 (5 bases). CDR3 DNA: TGTGCCAGCAGTCGGACAACAGGAACTGAAGCTTTCTTT. Translated: CASSRTTGTEAFF.